The subject of this entry is one TCR beta chain. Its cognate antigen is unknown. The data were taken from a study of T cell responses to AZD1222 COVID-19 vaccine. Overall study findings and caveats: The donor group comprised mostly white British people and more females; the analysis possibly underestimated clonal diversity.

V shed 6 bases, J shed 7 bases, and the junction held 5 bases outside the gene matches. This CDR3 is 12 amino acids long. Germline V gene lookup returns CDR1 MNHEY and CDR2 SVGAGI. Repertoires were generated with immunoSEQ multiplex PCR, while TCRdb's copy carries only in-frame clones and drops some. This table has about 150,000 clones, 80% to 95% appearing once. The chain joins TRBV6-5 to TRBJ1-2; 7 bases line up with TRBD1. The sequences come from peripheral blood, collected 28 days after the second AZD1222 dose. The sequence derives from an adult who received the AZD1222 COVID-19 vaccine. In DNA form, the CDR3 reads TGTGCCAGCAGAACAGGGGAGTCTGGCTACACCTTC. This sequence encodes CASRTGESGYTF.